One and the same sample provided the 25 T cell receptor beta chains below, sequenced in a study of T cell clonality in common variable immunodeficiency. Some clones are missing from TCRdb's copy, which holds only in-frame ones; the method was immunoSEQ multiplex PCR. The repertoire consists of over 35,000 clones, none detected only once. The sequenced sample was peripheral blood mononuclear cells. These receptors were taken from a person between 18 and 75 years old in good health.

This clone was recorded at least ten times. The part of the CDR3 DNA that was read is TGTGCCAGCAGCTCGAGACAGGCTCCTAATTCACCC. Its protein is CASSSRQAPNSP. The entire CDR3 reads CASSSRQAPNSPLHF. The chain carries TRBV5-4 and TRBJ1-6; D might be TRBD1 (6 bases). Read coverage stops 3 residues before the CDR3 terminus; the germline J gene supplies the remainder. The V gene lost 3 bases and the J gene lost 6 bases, with 13 bases spanning the gap. From germline, CDR1 is SGHNT and CDR2 YYREEE (reference sequence). This CDR3 contains 15 residues.

This clone was seen repeatedly, ten times or more. The read finishes 3 residues shy of the CDR3 end, and the germline J gene is used to complete it. J is TRBJ2-1 and V is TRBV30; tentatively, D is TRBD2 (5 bases). In germline, CDR1 is GTSNPN, CDR2 SVGIG (reference sequence). The CDR3 spans 16 residues. V lost 4 bases and J 6 bases, leaving 22 bases between the germline ends. Partial CDR3 DNA: TGTGCCTGGACATTTCATGAGGGAGCCCGGGGCAATGAG. Protein: CAWTFHEGARGNE. The complete CDR3 protein is CAWTFHEGARGNEQFF. The variable domain in full, with the rest retrieved from reference TRBV30 and TRBJ2-1, is SQTIHQWPATLVQPVGSPLSLECTVEGTSNPNLYWYRQAAGRGLQLLFYSVGIGQISSEVPQNLSASRPQDRQFILSSKKLLLSDSGFYLCAWTFHEGARGNEQFFGPGTRLTVL.

In this sample, this clone turned up many times. Read data end 3 residues before the CDR3 end; the end is taken from the germline J gene. This rearrangement joins TRBV6-2 or TRBV6-3 to TRBJ2-7; TRBD2 agrees at 11 bases. The CDR3 sequence is 17 residues long. Looked up from germline, CDR1 is MNHEY and CDR2 is SVGEGT. V shed 0 bases and J 5 bases; nucleotides not matched to a gene: 9. The CDR3: CASSYSLAGGRLHEQYF. The part of the CDR3 DNA that was read is TGTGCCAGCAGTTACTCCTTAGCGGGGGGGCGTCTCCACGAG.

At least ten counts were recorded for this clone. The read stops 3 residues short of the end of the CDR3; the missing end is completed from the germline J gene. The chain has TRBV7-2 and TRBJ2-1; 8 nucleotides align to TRBD2. Germline CDR1 and CDR2: SGHTA and FQGNSA. V lost 5 bases, J lost 4 bases, and 7 bases stayed unmatched. The CDR3 covers 15 residues. CDR3 protein: CASSTTGGGYNEQFF. The part of the CDR3 DNA that was read is TGTGCCAGCAGCACTACGGGGGGGGGTTACAATGAG.

This clone showed up many times. Coverage ceases 3 residues before the CDR3 finishes, and the germline J gene fills in the end. The chain is built from TRBV7-8 and TRBJ1-5; 8 positions match TRBD1. This CDR3 region has 18 residues. V lost 0 bases to trimming and J lost 2 bases; unmatched junction nucleotides: 9. Germline CDR1 is SGHVS and CDR2 is FQNEAQ. CDR3 DNA, as far as it was read: TGTGCCAGCAGCTTAGCGGGAGGACAGGGTTGGGGCAATCAGCCC. Amino acids: CASSLAGGQGWGNQP. The full-length CDR3 reads as CASSLAGGQGWGNQPQHF.

This clone was counted at least ten times. Partial CDR3 DNA: TGTGCCATCAGTGAGTCGTCAGGGGGTGGAAACACC. This sequence encodes CAISESSGGGNT. The full CDR3 reads CAISESSGGGNTIYF. The rearrangement joins TRBV10-3 to TRBJ1-3; 7 bases fit TRBD1. The CDR3 goes on 3 residues after the read ends, and that part is filled in from the germline J gene. Germline CDR1 is ENHRY and CDR2 is SYGVKD. CDR3 length equals 15 residues. The V and J ends lost 0 bases and 3 bases, in that order; junction bases with no gene match: 2.

This clone was detected ten times or more. The read ends 3 residues shy of where the CDR3 ends; the end is completed using the germline J gene. The V call is TRBV5-6, the J call TRBJ1-6; no clear D gene. Trimming cost V 1 base and J 6 bases, with 11 bases left between them. CDR3 length: 15 residues. CDR1 is SGHDT, CDR2 YYEEEE, per germline. CDR3 loop: CASSLLGTINSPLHF. Partial CDR3 DNA: TGTGCCAGCAGCTTGTTGGGCACGATTAATTCACCC.

This clone was seen many times. The read stops 3 residues short of the end of the CDR3; the missing end is completed from the germline J gene. J is TRBJ2-5 and V is TRBV5-1; D is uncertain. CDR3 size: 14 residues. V shed 4 bases and J shed 1 base, with 11 bases lying between them. CDR1 is SGHRS, CDR2 YFSETQ, per germline. CDR3 amino acids: CASSRVDIQETQYF. The covered CDR3 bases are TGCGCCAGCAGCAGGGTAGACATCCAAGAGACC.

There are many counts of this clone. The sequence runs out 3 residues before the end of the CDR3; the remainder is reconstructed from the germline J gene. The chain uses TRBV18 and TRBJ1-1; 7 nucleotides match TRBD1. This CDR3 region has 14 residues. The trim removed 4 bases at V and 1 base at J, leaving 3 bases unmatched. In germline, CDR1 is KGHSH, CDR2 LQKENI. CDR3 DNA (partial): TGTGCCAGCTCACTCGACAGGGAGAACACTGAA. This sequence encodes CASSLDRENTE. The whole CDR3 sequence is CASSLDRENTEAFF.

Many counts were recorded for this clone. The observed sequence ends 3 residues before the CDR3 terminus, with the missing tail filled in from the germline J gene. The rearrangement links TRBV28 to TRBJ1-2, with a possible D match to TRBD1 (6 bases). This CDR3 has 15 residues. The V end was cut by 0 bases, the J end by 2 bases, with 10 bases between. The germline V gene encodes CDR1 MDHEN and CDR2 SYDVKM. This chain's CDR3 is CASSLWGATNYGYTF. CDR3 bases read: TGTGCCAGCAGTTTATGGGGGGCGACGAACTATGGC.

This clone was seen ten or more times. The DNA ends 3 residues before the CDR3 does, and the rest of the CDR3 is filled in from the germline J gene. V and J are TRBV29-1 and TRBJ1-1, with 7 bases lining up with TRBD1. CDR3 length: 12 amino acids. Germline V gene sequence: CDR1 SQVTM, CDR2 ANQGSEA. Here the CDR3 reads CTSGQENTEAFF. CDR3 DNA (partial): TGCACCTCAGGACAGGAGAACACTGAA.

There are many counts of this clone. The CDR3 is cut off 3 residues early in the read; its end comes from the germline J gene. The gene calls are TRBV6-2 or TRBV6-3 and TRBJ2-7; 7 bases map to TRBD2. The J segment lost 6 bases and the V segment lost 6 bases, leaving 11 bases of the junction unmatched. The germline V gene encodes CDR1 MNHEY and CDR2 SVGEGT. CDR3 length: 14 residues. The sequenced part of the CDR3 DNA is TGTGCCAGCAGAGATCAGGGAGGGAGTCCCGAG. It specifies CASRDQGGSPE. In full, the CDR3 reads CASRDQGGSPEQYF.

This clone was counted many times. This chain's CDR3 is CASSPTTGVLSSPLHF. CDR3 bases read: TGTGCCAGCAGCCCCACGACAGGGGTATTATCTTCACCC. The rearrangement links TRBV6-2 or TRBV6-3 to TRBJ1-6, with TRBD1 identical over 8 bases. The read comes to an end 3 residues before the CDR3 does, leaving the germline J gene to fill in the end. In germline, CDR1 is MNHEY, CDR2 SVGEGT. This CDR3 comprises 16 residues. V was pared by 6 bases and J by 9 bases, with 13 bases of the junction left unmatched.

This clone was detected many times. The read is 3 residues too short to cover the CDR3 end, so that end is filled in from the germline J gene. The chain links TRBV29-1 to TRBJ2-7, with 10 positions matching TRBD2. V shed 2 bases, J shed 2 bases, and the junction held 0 bases outside the gene matches. This CDR3 contains 13 residues. The germline V gene encodes CDR1 SQVTM and CDR2 ANQGSEA. The CDR3: CSVETSGAYEQYF. The DNA read from the CDR3 is TGCAGCGTTGAAACTAGCGGGGCCTACGAG.

This clone was detected many times. Read data end 3 residues before the CDR3 end; the end is taken from the germline J gene. The V gene is TRBV18, the J gene TRBJ1-5, with no clear D. Trimming removed 3 bases from V and 4 bases from J, with 13 bases in between. Per the germline V gene, CDR1 is KGHSH and CDR2 is LQKENI. The CDR3 is 15 residues long. The sequenced CDR3 bases are TGTGCCAGCTCACCGGAGGGCTCAAATAATCAGCCC. Residues: CASSPEGSNNQP. The whole CDR3 reads CASSPEGSNNQPQHF.

This clone showed up many times. Read coverage stops 3 residues before the CDR3 terminus; the germline J gene supplies the remainder. V usage is TRBV19 and J usage is TRBJ1-4, with 10 bases identical to TRBD1. The CDR3 extends over 14 amino acids. Germline V gives CDR1 LNHDA, CDR2 SQIVND (reference sequence). Trimming at V came to 5 bases and at J to 8 bases, leaving 5 bases not matched to a gene. This CDR3 is CASSRDRGGEKLFF. CDR3 DNA (partial): TGTGCCAGTAGTCGGGACAGGGGAGGGGAAAAA.

This clone came up many times. The sequenced fragment ends 3 residues before the CDR3 boundary, so the rest is inferred from the germline J gene. The chain joins TRBV13 to TRBJ1-2; 7 bases are a match to TRBD1. Germline CDR1 is PRHDT and CDR2 is FYEKMQ (reference sequence). The CDR3 contains 18 residues. J was trimmed by 6 bases and V by 1 base; bases with no gene match: 17. CDR3 sequence reads: CASSLVGGYKTGPNGYTF. Incomplete CDR3 DNA: TGTGCCAGCAGCTTAGTCGGAGGGTACAAGACAGGGCCTAATGGC.

This clone was counted at least ten times. The read terminates 3 residues before the CDR3 end, so the remaining end is supplied by the germline J gene. V and J are TRBV20-1 and TRBJ2-2, with 8 bases identical to TRBD2. The V and J ends lost 6 bases and 4 bases, in that order; junction bases with no gene match: 10. The CDR3 has 15 residues. Germline values: CDR1 DFQATT, CDR2 SNEGSKA (reference sequence). Here the CDR3 reads CSAPRSGSITGELFF. The sequenced part of the CDR3 DNA is TGCAGTGCCCCCCGCAGCGGGAGCATCACCGGGGAG.

This clone was observed many times. One end of the junction varies from germline; a read error may be responsible. CDR3 in amino acids: CASAGSYCYTF. The DNA read from the CDR3 is TGTGCCAGCGCAGGAAGCTATTGC. This chain uses TRBV7-3 with TRBJ1-2, with D unclear. The read gets to within 3 residues of the CDR3 end, and the germline J gene fills in the rest. Germline V gives CDR1 SGHTA, CDR2 FQGTGA. The CDR3 is 11 amino acids.

A remark on this clone: The read terminates 3 residues before the CDR3 end, so the remaining end is supplied by the germline J gene. The chain links TRBV10-2 to TRBJ2-7, with D possibly being TRBD1 (5 bases). The V and J ends lost 6 bases and 3 bases respectively, with 9 bases between them. Germline V gives CDR1 WSHSY, CDR2 SAAADI. The CDR3 sequence is 12 residues long. CDR3 bases read: TGCGCCAGCAGGGGGCTCAACTACGAG. Translation gives CASRGLNYE. The CDR3, in full, reads CASRGLNYEQYF.

This clone was detected ten times or more. The CDR3 goes on 3 residues after the read ends, and that part is filled in from the germline J gene. The V and J genes are TRBV18 and TRBJ1-1; D perhaps matches TRBD1 (6 bases). Germline V lookup: CDR1 KGHSH, CDR2 LQKENI. V was shortened by 2 bases and J by 5 bases, with 12 bases between the two germline ends. This CDR3 is 14 amino acids long. The CDR3 spells CASSPDQGRTEAFF. The part of the CDR3 DNA that was read is TGTGCCAGCTCACCAGACCAGGGGAGAACTGAA.

This clone occurred many times. The DNA read from the CDR3 is TGTGCCAGCAGTTTACGGGCTAACTATGGC. Translating gives CASSLRANYG. The whole CDR3 reads CASSLRANYGYTF. The J gene is TRBJ1-2, the V gene TRBV28; D call uncertain. The read terminates 3 residues ahead of where the CDR3 ends, so the germline J gene completes it. V gave up 2 bases and J gave up 0 bases, with 4 bases separating them. The CDR3 has 13 residues. Germline V gene sequence: CDR1 MDHEN, CDR2 SYDVKM.

This clone was detected many times. The read stops 3 residues short of the end of the CDR3; the missing end is completed from the germline J gene. This sequence joins TRBV19 and TRBJ2-1; 9 bases match TRBD2. The CDR3 is 15 amino acids. With V trimmed by 2 bases and J by 7 bases, 6 bases remained unmatched. The germline CDR1 and CDR2 sequences are LNHDA and SQIVND (reference sequence). The part of the CDR3 DNA that was read is TGTGCCAGTAGTATAATAGCGGGAGATTCGAATGAG. This sequence encodes CASSIIAGDSNE. The whole CDR3 sequence is CASSIIAGDSNEQFF.

This clone was seen ten or more times. Read data end 3 residues before the CDR3 end; the end is taken from the germline J gene. This rearrangement joins TRBV6-1 to TRBJ2-5; D unresolved. V was trimmed by 2 bases and J by 1 base, leaving 11 bases between them. The CDR3 consists of 15 residues. Germline CDR1 MNHNS, CDR2 SASEGT. The CDR3 protein is CASSELPLPQETQYF. CDR3 DNA (partial): TGTGCCAGCAGTGAACTTCCTCTACCCCAAGAGACC.

This clone occurred many times. Coverage ceases 3 residues before the CDR3 finishes, and the germline J gene fills in the end. J is TRBJ2-3 and V is TRBV4-1, with TRBD2 identical over 9 bases. From germline, CDR1 is MGHRA and CDR2 YSYEKL. The junction had 10 bases not matched to a gene; V was cut back by 1 base and J by 5 bases. This CDR3 contains 17 residues. The CDR3: CASSQVLSREGVDTQYF. The CDR3 DNA, read in part, is TGCGCCAGCAGCCAAGTACTCTCGCGGGAGGGTGTAGATACG.